The present entry profiles one T cell receptor (beta chain) with its context. Its antigen is as yet unknown. This entry is derived from a study of cytomegalovirus exposure and HLA in healthy donors. Overall study findings and caveats: An Asian-associated ancestry cluster reportedly showed fewer N-insertions than the approximately 620-donor mean in a later analysis.

The PCR employed 60 Vbeta primers together with 13 Jbeta primers. Only in-frame clones appear in the TCRdb table, and some are missing; sequencing was by immunoSEQ multiplex PCR. The sample contains more than 95,000 clones, approximately 64% of which appear only once. The clonotype originates from a man between 60 and 75 years old in good health and CMV-seronegative. The sample comprised PBMCs.

The chain's CDR3 is CASSVDLAGGLRETQYF. Here the CDR3 DNA reads TGTGCCAGCAGCGTAGATCTAGCGGGAGGGTTACGGGAGACCCAGTACTTC. This chain connects TRBV9 to TRBJ2-5, with 12 bases lining up with TRBD2. The CDR3 is 17 residues long. The junction had 8 bases not matched to a gene; V was cut back by 0 bases and J by 5 bases. Germline V CDR1 and CDR2: SGDLS, YYNGEE.